This T cell receptor beta chain is from a study of T cell responses to AZD1222 COVID-19 vaccine. General observations from the study: Recipients of two AZD1222 doses showed rising Spike-specific TCR breadth and depth. Targets within unmutated variant regions were reportedly found for nearly half of spike-specific TCRs.

With regard to this clone: Antigen unknown.

V lost 5 bases to trimming and J lost 5 bases, with 6 bases between them. Looked up from germline, CDR1 is SGHAT and CDR2 is FQNNGV. CDR3 length equals 11 residues. Using immunoSEQ multiplex PCR, the repertoire was profiled, and TCRdb retains in-frame clones only, with some absent. The sample includes fewer than 70,000 clones, about four fifths of them seen just once. The material sequenced was peripheral blood, taken 28 days after the second AZD1222 dose. The TCR was taken from an adult who received the AZD1222 COVID-19 vaccine. The chain joins TRBV11-2 to TRBJ2-5; D remains unclear. CDR3 bases: TGTGCCAGCAGCCCTTCGGAGACCCAGTACTTC. It encodes CASSPSETQYF.